What follows are 11 T cell receptor beta chains derived from one specimen sequenced in a study of preoperative IRX-2 immunotherapy in early breast cancer. The method was immunoSEQ multiplex PCR; TCRdb's version includes in-frame clones alone and lacks a portion of them. The sample has about 98,000 clones; roughly 85% are singletons. Treatment indicated: preoperative locoregional IRX-2 cytokine immunotherapy. The sequencing used tumor tissue, collected after IRX-2 immunotherapy. The receptors were gathered from a human donor with breast cancer.

The rearrangement joins TRBV7-7 to TRBJ2-7; 11 bases match TRBD2. Germline lookup yields CDR1 SSHAT and CDR2 FNYEAQ (reference sequence). Germline trimming cut 3 bases from V and 4 bases from J; bases unmatched to any gene: 20. This CDR3 contains 20 residues. CDR3 in amino acids: CASSLAPSGRPPLGSYEQYF. In DNA form, the CDR3 reads TGTGCCAGCAGCTTGGCCCCTAGCGGGAGGCCACCCCTCGGGTCTTACGAGCAGTACTTC.

Only one count was recorded for this clone. The chain combines TRBV6-8 with TRBJ2-1; the D gene is possibly TRBD2 (5 bases). Per the germline V gene, CDR1 is MNHGY and CDR2 is SAAAGT. This CDR3 contains 14 residues. With 6 bases removed from V and 2 bases from J, the gap between germline ends came to 11 bases. CDR3 sequence: CASSRGFTYNEQFF. CDR3 coding DNA: TGTGCCAGCAGCCGGGGTTTCACCTACAATGAGCAGTTCTTC.

V is TRBV5-1 and J is TRBJ2-6; 9 positions agree with TRBD2. Germline V gene lookup returns CDR1 SGHRS and CDR2 YFSETQ. CDR3 length: 16 residues. Trimming cost V 4 bases and J 0 bases; bases outside gene matches: 2. CDR3 region: CASSISGSSGANVLTF. DNA of the CDR3: TGCGCCAGCAGCATTAGCGGGAGCTCTGGGGCCAACGTCCTGACTTTC.

The chain has TRBV6-8 and TRBJ2-5; D is unclear. The CDR3 extends over 14 amino acids. The germline V gene encodes CDR1 MNHGY and CDR2 SAAAGT. V lost 2 bases and J 4 bases, leaving 11 bases between the germline ends. This CDR3 reads CASSYDGVRETQYF. The CDR3 DNA is TGTGCCAGCAGTTACGATGGGGTCCGAGAGACCCAGTACTTC.

The chain is built from TRBV30 and TRBJ2-6; no clear D. CDR1 is GTSNPN and CDR2 is SVGIG in the germline V gene (reference sequence). Trimming took off 2 bases at V and 1 base at J, with 3 bases between the two ends. CDR3 length: 13 residues. CDR3 DNA: TGTGCCTGGAGTCTTTCTGGGGCCAACGTCCTGACTTTC. It yields the protein CAWSLSGANVLTF.

The chain has TRBV28 and TRBJ1-2; possible D gene TRBD1, 5 bases. The CDR3 length is 15 residues. Germline V gene lookup returns CDR1 MDHEN and CDR2 SYDVKM. V lost 1 base, J lost 7 bases, and 16 bases lay in between. Here the CDR3 reads CASSLSGLLDVGYTF. The CDR3 nucleotides are TGTGCCAGCAGTTTATCGGGACTCCTGGACGTTGGCTACACCTTC.

Only one count was recorded for this clone. The CDR3 spells CAISESIGTHYNEQFF. Written as DNA, the CDR3 is TGTGCCATCAGTGAGTCTATCGGGACCCACTACAATGAGCAGTTCTTC. The gene calls are TRBV10-3 and TRBJ2-1; the D call may be TRBD1 or TRBD2 (5 bases each). The V end lost 0 bases, the J end lost 3 bases, and 12 bases lay between the germline ends. This CDR3 contains 16 residues. Germline V gene sequence: CDR1 ENHRY, CDR2 SYGVKD.

As to this clone: A junction boundary mismatches the germline segment, possibly from a read error. V usage is TRBV6-8 and J usage is TRBJ2-5; D might be TRBD1 (5 bases). CDR1 is MNHGY, CDR2 SAAAGT, per germline. This CDR3 is built from 13 residues. The CDR3 DNA reads as TGTGCCATCAGTGGGGCCCAGCAAGAGACCCAGTACTTC. It encodes CAISGAQQETQYF.

The J gene is TRBJ1-1, the V gene TRBV14; tentatively, D is TRBD1 (6 bases). Germline V gives CDR1 SGHDN, CDR2 FVKESK. The CDR3 loop spans 13 amino acids. V was cut by 8 bases and J by 1 base, with 11 bases left in between. The CDR3 DNA follows: TGTGCCAGCCAGAGACAGGAGAACACTGAAGCTTTCTTT. Amino acids: CASQRQENTEAFF.

The chain couples TRBV30 to TRBJ2-3; D is unresolved. Trimming left V 0 bases short and J 3 bases short, with 4 bases between. The V gene's germline CDR1 is GTSNPN and CDR2 SVGIG (reference sequence). The CDR3 consists of 12 residues. For the CDR3, the DNA is TGTGCCTGGAGTGTCCAGACAGATACGCAGTATTTT. It encodes CAWSVQTDTQYF.

V usage is TRBV5-1 and J usage is TRBJ1-1; weak D call: TRBD1 (5 bases). V lost 3 bases and J lost 1, with 13 bases in between. The CDR3 is 15 amino acids. The germline CDR1 and CDR2 sequences are SGHRS and YFSETQ. The CDR3 DNA reads TGCGCCAGCAGCTGGGGCAGTTCACAGAACACTGAAGCTTTCTTT. Amino acids: CASSWGSSQNTEAFF.